The rows below give T cell receptor beta chains drawn from one sample of a study of long-term antiretroviral therapy in people with HIV. Assay: immunoSEQ multiplex PCR; the TCRdb copy retains only in-frame clones and omits some. The data show approximately 33,000 clones, around 85% seen once. Material: unsorted PBMCs, obtained 0.8 years before starting antiretroviral therapy. Receptors originate from a man younger than 35 with HIV. Both conserved end residues are part of each CDR3. The order of the fields is D gene, J gene, V gene, clone size, CDR3 protein, CDR3 DNA. A D gene is named only where the DNA matches it firmly. The listing skips clone size in some rows; elsewhere it reads once, few, many or a size class.

D gene: TRBD2
J gene: TRBJ2-1
V gene: TRBV11-1
clone size: .
CDR3 protein: CASSLGLAENNEQFF
CDR3 DNA: TGTGCCAGCAGCTTAGGGCTAGCGGAGAACAATGAGCAGTTCTTC

D gene: .
J gene: TRBJ1-5
V gene: TRBV4-3
clone size: once
CDR3 protein: CASSQDRGYRVNQPQHF
CDR3 DNA: TGCGCCAGCAGCCAAGATCGAGGGTACAGGGTCAATCAGCCCCAGCATTTT

D gene: TRBD2
J gene: TRBJ2-1
V gene: TRBV7-9
clone size: .
CDR3 protein: CASWGGLAGGYNEQFF
CDR3 DNA: TGTGCCAGCTGGGGGGGCCTAGCGGGGGGATACAATGAGCAGTTCTTC

D gene: .
J gene: TRBJ1-2
V gene: TRBV6-5
clone size: .
CDR3 protein: CASRGPSHGYTF
CDR3 DNA: TGTGCCAGCAGGGGACCGAGCCATGGCTACACCTTC

D gene: TRBD1
J gene: TRBJ1-1
V gene: TRBV7-2
clone size: .
CDR3 protein: CASNTPPGTGEREAFF
CDR3 DNA: TGTGCCAGCAACACTCCTCCCGGGACAGGGGAGCGTGAAGCTTTCTTT

D gene: .
J gene: TRBJ2-7
V gene: TRBV5-4
clone size: .
CDR3 protein: CASSWMGGTYEQYF
CDR3 DNA: TGTGCCAGCAGCTGGATGGGGGGAACCTACGAGCAGTACTTC

D gene: .
J gene: TRBJ1-1
V gene: TRBV19
clone size: .
CDR3 protein: CASSQQGLNTEAFF
CDR3 DNA: TGTGCCAGTAGTCAACAGGGATTGAACACTGAAGCTTTCTTT

D gene: .
J gene: TRBJ1-1
V gene: TRBV7-8
clone size: .
CDR3 protein: CASSFRGYTEAFF
CDR3 DNA: TGTGCCAGCAGCTTCCGGGGATACACTGAAGCTTTCTTT

D gene: .
J gene: TRBJ1-2
V gene: TRBV6-5
clone size: .
CDR3 protein: CASSWTSNYGYTF
CDR3 DNA: TGTGCCAGCAGTTGGACGAGTAACTATGGCTACACCTTC

D gene: .
J gene: TRBJ1-2
V gene: TRBV11-2
clone size: .
CDR3 protein: CASSLVNIHYGYTF
CDR3 DNA: TGTGCCAGCAGCTTAGTTAACATACACTATGGCTACACCTTC

D gene: TRBD2
J gene: TRBJ2-3
V gene: TRBV7-2
clone size: .
CDR3 protein: CASSPGVLASTDTQYF
CDR3 DNA: TGTGCCAGCAGCCCGGGGGTACTAGCGAGCACAGATACGCAGTATTTT

D gene: .
J gene: TRBJ2-6
V gene: TRBV19
clone size: .
CDR3 protein: CASSIMAHSVSGANVLTF
CDR3 DNA: TGTGCCAGTAGTATAATGGCCCACTCAGTCTCTGGGGCCAACGTCCTGACTTTC

D gene: TRBD1
J gene: TRBJ1-5
V gene: TRBV19
clone size: few
CDR3 protein: CASQGGRDSNQPQHF
CDR3 DNA: TGTGCCAGCCAGGGGGGAAGAGATAGCAATCAGCCCCAGCATTTT

D gene: .
J gene: TRBJ1-3
V gene: TRBV4-1
clone size: .
CDR3 protein: CASSQAPQGYSGNTIYF
CDR3 DNA: TGCGCCAGCAGCCAAGCCCCACAGGGATACTCTGGAAACACCATATATTTT

D gene: .
J gene: TRBJ1-2
V gene: TRBV6-6
clone size: once
CDR3 protein: CASSYYAGGTGGYTF
CDR3 DNA: TGTGCCAGCAGTTATTACGCGGGAGGGACCGGTGGCTACACCTTC

D gene: TRBD1
J gene: TRBJ1-5
V gene: TRBV19
clone size: .
CDR3 protein: CASSSGQGDYQPQHF
CDR3 DNA: TGTGCCAGTAGCTCGGGACAGGGGGATTATCAGCCCCAGCATTTT

D gene: TRBD2
J gene: TRBJ2-5
V gene: TRBV14
clone size: .
CDR3 protein: CASSPPIAGGPGGETQYF
CDR3 DNA: TGTGCCAGCAGCCCCCCCATAGCGGGGGGGCCTGGGGGAGAGACCCAGTACTTC

D gene: .
J gene: TRBJ1-2
V gene: TRBV4-3
clone size: .
CDR3 protein: CASSQGPENYGYTF
CDR3 DNA: TGCGCCAGCAGCCAAGGTCCAGAAAACTATGGCTACACCTTC

D gene: .
J gene: TRBJ1-1
V gene: TRBV11-1
clone size: .
CDR3 protein: CASSLAGSAAEAFF
CDR3 DNA: TGTGCCAGCAGCTTAGCCGGAAGTGCCGCCGAAGCTTTCTTT

D gene: .
J gene: TRBJ1-1
V gene: TRBV19
clone size: .
CDR3 protein: CASSGLGIGKNTEAFF
CDR3 DNA: TGTGCCAGTAGTGGCCTGGGTATTGGAAAAAACACTGAAGCTTTCTTT

D gene: .
J gene: TRBJ1-1
V gene: TRBV6-6
clone size: .
CDR3 protein: CASSRDLGAFF
CDR3 DNA: TGTGCCAGCAGCCGCGATCTAGGAGCTTTCTTT

D gene: .
J gene: TRBJ2-3
V gene: TRBV9
clone size: .
CDR3 protein: CASSKTGYTDTQYF
CDR3 DNA: TGTGCCAGCAGTAAAACAGGGTACACAGATACGCAGTATTTT

D gene: .
J gene: TRBJ1-2
V gene: TRBV10-3
clone size: .
CDR3 protein: CAINTGGNYGYTF
CDR3 DNA: TGTGCCATCAATACCGGGGGTAACTATGGCTACACCTTC

D gene: .
J gene: TRBJ2-2
V gene: TRBV5-1
clone size: once
CDR3 protein: CASSLGSRPNTGELFF
CDR3 DNA: TGCGCCAGCAGCCTGGGTAGTCGGCCGAACACCGGGGAGCTGTTTTTT

D gene: .
J gene: TRBJ2-5
V gene: TRBV5-1
clone size: .
CDR3 protein: CASSLIGDQETQYF
CDR3 DNA: TGCGCCAGCAGTTTGATAGGAGATCAAGAGACCCAGTACTTC

D gene: .
J gene: TRBJ1-1
V gene: TRBV7-6
clone size: .
CDR3 protein: CASSLGANTEAFF
CDR3 DNA: TGTGCCAGCAGCTTAGGGGCGAACACTGAAGCTTTCTTT

D gene: .
J gene: TRBJ2-1
V gene: TRBV7-9
clone size: .
CDR3 protein: CASSLLAGFAYNEQFF
CDR3 DNA: TGTGCCAGCAGCTTACTCGCGGGATTCGCCTACAATGAGCAGTTCTTC

D gene: .
J gene: TRBJ1-1
V gene: TRBV11-2
clone size: .
CDR3 protein: CASSLAVFEGNTEAFF
CDR3 DNA: TGTGCCAGCAGCTTAGCAGTATTTGAGGGGAACACTGAAGCTTTCTTT

D gene: .
J gene: TRBJ2-1
V gene: TRBV5-1
clone size: .
CDR3 protein: CASSLKPYEQFF
CDR3 DNA: TGCGCCAGCAGCCTAAAACCGTATGAGCAGTTCTTC

D gene: TRBD1
J gene: TRBJ1-2
V gene: TRBV19
clone size: .
CDR3 protein: CASSIGRGPNYGYTF
CDR3 DNA: TGTGCCAGTAGTATCGGCAGGGGGCCTAACTATGGCTACACCTTC

D gene: .
J gene: TRBJ1-1
V gene: TRBV7-9
clone size: .
CDR3 protein: CAGVEARQVNTEAFF
CDR3 DNA: TGTGCAGGGGTGGAGGCGCGACAGGTGAACACTGAAGCTTTCTTT

D gene: .
J gene: TRBJ2-1
V gene: TRBV7-8
clone size: .
CDR3 protein: CASSLERTRAYNEQFF
CDR3 DNA: TGTGCCAGCAGCTTAGAAAGGACCAGAGCCTACAATGAGCAGTTCTTC

D gene: TRBD1
J gene: TRBJ1-4
V gene: TRBV5-1
clone size: .
CDR3 protein: CASSLGTGHAGEKLFF
CDR3 DNA: TGCGCCAGCAGCTTGGGGACAGGGCACGCCGGGGAAAAACTGTTTTTT

D gene: .
J gene: TRBJ1-4
V gene: TRBV25-1
clone size: .
CDR3 protein: CASMGGVGEKLFF
CDR3 DNA: TGTGCCAGCATGGGAGGGGTTGGGGAAAAACTGTTTTTT

D gene: .
J gene: TRBJ2-1
V gene: TRBV29-1
clone size: .
CDR3 protein: CSVSPNEQFF
CDR3 DNA: TGCAGCGTTTCACCTAATGAGCAGTTCTTC

D gene: .
J gene: TRBJ1-1
V gene: TRBV18
clone size: .
CDR3 protein: CASSLLRSGATEAFF
CDR3 DNA: TGTGCCAGCTCACTTCTTAGATCAGGGGCCACTGAAGCTTTCTTT

D gene: .
J gene: TRBJ1-2
V gene: TRBV4-1
clone size: .
CDR3 protein: CASSQLNGVMGGYTF
CDR3 DNA: TGCGCCAGCAGCCAACTAAACGGAGTTATGGGGGGCTACACCTTC

D gene: .
J gene: TRBJ1-4
V gene: TRBV6-5
clone size: few
CDR3 protein: CASNRGPGEKLFF
CDR3 DNA: TGTGCCAGCAATAGGGGACCCGGTGAAAAACTGTTTTTT

D gene: TRBD2
J gene: TRBJ2-3
V gene: TRBV25-1
clone size: .
CDR3 protein: CASSSGLAGDSDTQYF
CDR3 DNA: TGTGCCAGCAGTTCGGGACTAGCGGGAGACTCAGATACGCAGTATTTT

D gene: .
J gene: TRBJ1-1
V gene: TRBV5-6
clone size: .
CDR3 protein: CASSSLPGTLNTEAFF
CDR3 DNA: TGTGCCAGCAGCTCGCTTCCCGGAACCTTGAACACTGAAGCTTTCTTT

D gene: .
J gene: TRBJ2-3
V gene: TRBV6-1
clone size: .
CDR3 protein: CASVPKRLGPDTQYF
CDR3 DNA: TGTGCCAGCGTCCCCAAGAGGCTGGGTCCAGATACGCAGTATTTT

D gene: .
J gene: TRBJ1-1
V gene: TRBV18
clone size: .
CDR3 protein: CASSPKGGTEAFF
CDR3 DNA: TGTGCCAGCTCACCCAAGGGAGGCACTGAAGCTTTCTTT

D gene: .
J gene: TRBJ2-1
V gene: TRBV29-1
clone size: .
CDR3 protein: CSVDGTYNEQFF
CDR3 DNA: TGCAGCGTCGATGGAACCTACAATGAGCAGTTCTTC

D gene: .
J gene: TRBJ2-5
V gene: TRBV27
clone size: .
CDR3 protein: CASGGSWGQTQYF
CDR3 DNA: TGTGCCAGCGGTGGGTCTTGGGGCCAGACCCAGTACTTC

D gene: .
J gene: TRBJ1-2
V gene: TRBV6-5
clone size: .
CDR3 protein: CASRRDTNYGYTF
CDR3 DNA: TGTGCCAGCAGGCGGGACACTAACTATGGCTACACCTTC

D gene: .
J gene: TRBJ1-5
V gene: TRBV13
clone size: .
CDR3 protein: CASGSRGRHPPRNQPQHF
CDR3 DNA: TGTGCCAGCGGCTCCAGGGGACGTCATCCCCCCCGCAATCAGCCCCAGCATTTT

D gene: TRBD1
J gene: TRBJ2-7
V gene: TRBV10-3
clone size: .
CDR3 protein: CATTGQEVYEQYF
CDR3 DNA: TGTGCCACCACGGGACAGGAGGTCTACGAGCAGTACTTC

D gene: TRBD1
J gene: TRBJ2-2
V gene: TRBV4-3
clone size: once
CDR3 protein: CASSQDWGQGNTGELFF
CDR3 DNA: TGCGCCAGCAGCCAAGATTGGGGACAGGGGAACACCGGGGAGCTGTTTTTT

D gene: .
J gene: TRBJ2-3
V gene: TRBV5-1
clone size: once
CDR3 protein: CASKINGAGVDTQYF
CDR3 DNA: TGCGCCAGCAAAATAAATGGGGCCGGGGTAGATACGCAGTATTTT